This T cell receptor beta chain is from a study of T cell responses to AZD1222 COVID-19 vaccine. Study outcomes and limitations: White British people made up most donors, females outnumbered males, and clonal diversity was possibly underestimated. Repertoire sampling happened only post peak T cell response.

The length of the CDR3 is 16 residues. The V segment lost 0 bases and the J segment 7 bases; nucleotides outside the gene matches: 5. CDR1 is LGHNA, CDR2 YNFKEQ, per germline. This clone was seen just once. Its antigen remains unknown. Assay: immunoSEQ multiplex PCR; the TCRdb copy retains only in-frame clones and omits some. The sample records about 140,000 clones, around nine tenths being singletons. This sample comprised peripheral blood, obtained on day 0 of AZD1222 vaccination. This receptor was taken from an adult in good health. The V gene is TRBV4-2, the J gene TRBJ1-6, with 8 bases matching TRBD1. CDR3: CASSQDPGTGNSPLHF. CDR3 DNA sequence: TGTGCCAGCAGCCAAGATCCCGGGACAGGCAATTCACCCCTCCACTTT.